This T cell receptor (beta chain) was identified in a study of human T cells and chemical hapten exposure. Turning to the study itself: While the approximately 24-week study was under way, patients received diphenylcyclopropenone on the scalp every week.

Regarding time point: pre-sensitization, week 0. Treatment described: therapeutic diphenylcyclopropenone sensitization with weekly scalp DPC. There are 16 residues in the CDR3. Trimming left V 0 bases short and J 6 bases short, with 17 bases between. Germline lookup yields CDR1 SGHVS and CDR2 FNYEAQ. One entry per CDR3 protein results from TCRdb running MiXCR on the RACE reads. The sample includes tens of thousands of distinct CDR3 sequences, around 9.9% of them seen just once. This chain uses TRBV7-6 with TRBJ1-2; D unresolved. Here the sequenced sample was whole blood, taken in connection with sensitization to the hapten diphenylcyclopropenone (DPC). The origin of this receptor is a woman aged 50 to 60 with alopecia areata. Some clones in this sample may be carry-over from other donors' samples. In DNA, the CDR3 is TGTGCCAGCAGCTTAGCCATAGGCAGACAAGGAGATGGCTACACCTTC. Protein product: CASSLAIGRQGDGYTF.